These T cell receptor beta chains were read from a single sample in a study of blood T cell repertoires in COVID-19. This table comes from immunoSEQ multiplex PCR, and its TCRdb copy is limited to in-frame clones, with some not included. Of roughly 180,000 clones listed, 65% to 85% are singletons. What was sequenced was peripheral blood. All receptors derive from a man aged 55 to 70 with active or convalescent COVID-19. Both conserved end residues are part of each CDR3.

j_call v_call cdr3_aa
TRBJ2-1 TRBV6-1 CASSELAGGVNEQFF
TRBJ1-5 TRBV24-1 CATSDPGQGAQPQHF
TRBJ1-2 TRBV5-1 CASSSGGLYGYTF
TRBJ2-3 TRBV11-2 CASSLGIGDTDTQYF
TRBJ2-7 TRBV6-5 CASSYSTGAYEQYF
TRBJ2-3 TRBV7-7 CASSKGRLAGNTDTQYF
TRBJ2-1 TRBV12-3/TRBV12-4 CAGGRGPGEQFF
TRBJ2-2 TRBV18 CASSPSGGTGGAGELFF
TRBJ1-2 TRBV5-1 CASSLATGTGGSYGYTF
TRBJ1-4 TRBV29-1 CSVMWWTGAGSTNEKLFF